The next 15 T cell receptor beta chains were all read from a single sample in a study of beta chain features in type 1 diabetes. Their antigen targets remain unknown. General study findings and limits: TCRB CDR3s were moderately but significantly shorter in Type 1 diabetes patients in all four CD4+ subsets.

What was sequenced were expressed TCRB transcripts, since all of the isolated RNA had been reverse transcribed. TCRdb keeps only in-frame clones here, not all; method: immunoSEQ multiplex PCR. The sample includes approximately 170,000 clones, roughly 8% of them seen just once. The sequenced sample was central memory CD4+ T cells from blood. The source of these receptors is a man aged 18 to 30 with type 1 diabetes.

This clone was counted only a few times. The rearrangement uses TRBV6-6 and TRBJ2-5; D possibly corresponds to TRBD1 (6 bases). The germline gives CDR1 MNHNY, CDR2 SVGAGI (reference sequence). This CDR3 spans 13 amino acids. Between the trimmed V and J ends, which lost 8 bases and 5 bases, there was a span of 15 bases. As DNA, the CDR3 is TGTGCCAGCTATTCTGGACAGATCGAGACCCAGTACTTC. The encoded protein is CASYSGQIETQYF.

The rearrangement links TRBV15 to TRBJ2-5, with D perhaps TRBD1 (6 bases). Trimming took 5 bases from V and 3 from J, leaving 10 bases between them. This CDR3 is built from 13 residues. Germline-derived CDR1 and CDR2 are LNHNV and YYDKDF (reference sequence). CDR3 in amino acids: CATSVRDKETQYF. CDR3 nucleotide sequence: TGTGCCACCAGCGTTCGGGACAAAGAGACCCAGTACTTC. Together with reference TRBV15 and TRBJ2-5, the CDR3 gives the full variable domain: DAMVIQNPRYQVTQFGKPVTLSCSQTLNHNVMYWYQQKSSQAPKLLFHYYDKDFNNEADTPDNFQSRRPNTSFCFLDIRSPGLGDTAMYLCATSVRDKETQYFGPGTRLLVL.

The gene calls are TRBV5-4 and TRBJ2-6, with 7 bases matching TRBD1. CDR3 size: 14 residues. Per germline, CDR1 SGHNT and CDR2 YYREEE (reference sequence). Unmatched junction bases numbered 3, after V lost 4 bases and J lost 5 bases. The chain's CDR3 is CASSPQGWANVLTF. The CDR3 DNA follows: TGTGCCAGCAGCCCACAGGGGTGGGCCAACGTCCTGACTTTC.

A few counts support this clone. The chain joins TRBV30 to TRBJ2-5, with 8 bases aligning to TRBD2. The germline CDR1 and CDR2 sequences are GTSNPN and SVGIG (reference sequence). This CDR3 is built from 14 residues. Trimming cost V 2 bases and J 5 bases; bases outside gene matches: 7. The CDR3 loop reads CAWSRGGSGETQYF. Here the CDR3 DNA reads TGTGCCTGGAGTCGGGGGGGGTCGGGGGAGACCCAGTACTTC.

The CDR3 here is CAGSAEARNEQFF. DNA of the CDR3: TGTGCCGGGTCCGCGGAGGCCAGGAATGAGCAGTTCTTC. The chain couples TRBV6-5 to TRBJ2-1; possibly TRBD2 for D (5 bases). Trimming stripped 11 bases from V and 7 bases from J, with 18 bases between. The CDR3 extends over 13 amino acids. CDR1 and CDR2 from the germline V gene are MNHEY and SVGAGI.

The chain recombines TRBV12-5 with TRBJ1-1, with 8 bases aligning to TRBD1. V lost 5 bases and J lost 3; bases outside the gene matches: 8. This CDR3 region has 15 residues. Germline V lookup: CDR1 LGHNT, CDR2 FRNRAP. The CDR3, as DNA: TGTGCTAGTGGTGTCGGACAGGGCTGGGACACTGAAGCTTTCTTT. It translates to CASGVGQGWDTEAFF.

The V call is TRBV2, the J call TRBJ2-2, with TRBD2 matching 8 bases. This CDR3 region has 17 residues. Germline V gene sequence: CDR1 SNHLY, CDR2 FYNNEI. V was pared by 7 bases and J by 3 bases, with 13 bases of the junction left unmatched. The CDR3 bases are TGTGCCAGCAAGATAGACAGCGGGAGTTCGTACACCGGGGAGCTGTTTTTT. Amino acid sequence: CASKIDSGSSYTGELFF.

This clone has ten or more counts. The V gene is TRBV14, the J gene TRBJ2-7, with TRBD1 matching over 7 bases. CDR1 is SGHDN, CDR2 FVKESK, per germline. The CDR3 is 14 residues long. V shed 2 bases and J 5 bases; nucleotides not matched to a gene: 6. The CDR3 loop reads CASSQIGGYHEQYF. CDR3 DNA sequence: TGTGCCAGCAGCCAAATAGGGGGCTACCACGAGCAGTACTTC.

This clone was counted a few times. The chain is built from TRBV2 and TRBJ2-5; possibly TRBD1 for D (6 bases). Deletions cut 3 bases from V and 5 bases from J, with 13 bases between. CDR3 size: 14 residues. Germline V gene lookup returns CDR1 SNHLY and CDR2 FYNNEI. CDR3 region: CASSDDSQGETQYF. CDR3 coding DNA: TGTGCCAGCAGTGACGACAGCCAGGGGGAGACCCAGTACTTC.

The chain is built from TRBV10-3 and TRBJ2-4, with unresolved D. CDR3 size: 14 residues. Trimming removed 5 bases from V and 0 bases from J, with 8 bases in between. CDR1 and CDR2 (germline): ENHRY, SYGVKD. This CDR3 reads CAISTVLAKNIQYF. The DNA for the CDR3 is TGTGCCATCAGTACAGTACTAGCCAAAAACATTCAGTACTTC.

This clone was recorded many times. V and J are TRBV5-1 and TRBJ2-1, with D perhaps matching TRBD2 (5 bases). The germline gives CDR1 SGHRS, CDR2 YFSETQ. V was shortened by 4 bases and J by 3 bases, with 14 bases between the two germline ends. This CDR3 has 15 residues. The CDR3 DNA sequence: TGCGCCAGCAGCCCCGGGATGGGGAACTACAATGAGCAGTTCTTC. This codes for CASSPGMGNYNEQFF.

This clone appeared a few times. This sequence joins TRBV19 and TRBJ2-2; D is possibly TRBD2 (5 bases). The germline V gene has CDR1 LNHDA and CDR2 SQIVND (reference sequence). CDR3 length equals 14 residues. The germline V and J ends were trimmed by 7 bases and 2 bases, with 11 bases remaining between them. CDR3 DNA: TGTGCCAGTATTTGGCGGGCTAACACCGGGGAGCTGTTTTTT. Its protein product is CASIWRANTGELFF.

This clone appeared many times. The chain carries TRBV28 and TRBJ2-2; TRBD1 might be the D (6 bases). Deletions cut 6 bases from V and 1 base from J, with 9 bases between. This CDR3 is built from 14 residues. The V gene's germline CDR1 is MDHEN and CDR2 SYDVKM. The DNA for the CDR3 is TGTGCCAGCAGCCTGACAGGGAACACCGGGGAGCTGTTTTTT. Residues: CASSLTGNTGELFF. Based on the CDR3 plus reference TRBV28 and TRBJ2-2, the full variable domain is DVKVTQSSRYLVKRTGEKVFLECVQDMDHENMFWYRQDPGLGLRLIYFSYDVKMKEKGDIPEGYSVSREKKERFSLILESASTNQTSMYLCASSLTGNTGELFFGEGSRLTVL.

This clone was counted only a few times. This chain links TRBV4-2 with TRBJ1-1; D call uncertain. Between the trimmed V and J ends, which lost 4 bases and 0 bases, there was a span of 12 bases. The CDR3 is made up of 15 amino acids. Germline CDR1 is LGHNA and CDR2 is YNFKEQ. CDR3 coding DNA: TGTGCCAGCAGCCCCCCCAACACACTGAACACTGAAGCTTTCTTT. Its translation is CASSPPNTLNTEAFF.

The chain employs TRBV5-4 and TRBJ2-3; 10 nucleotides align to TRBD2. J lost 5 bases, V lost 3 bases, and 3 bases had no gene match. The CDR3 has 14 amino acids. CDR1 is SGHNT and CDR2 is YYREEE in the germline V gene (reference sequence). In DNA form, the CDR3 reads TGTGCCAGCAGCTCTGGACTAGCGGTAGATACGCAGTATTTT. Amino acid sequence: CASSSGLAVDTQYF.